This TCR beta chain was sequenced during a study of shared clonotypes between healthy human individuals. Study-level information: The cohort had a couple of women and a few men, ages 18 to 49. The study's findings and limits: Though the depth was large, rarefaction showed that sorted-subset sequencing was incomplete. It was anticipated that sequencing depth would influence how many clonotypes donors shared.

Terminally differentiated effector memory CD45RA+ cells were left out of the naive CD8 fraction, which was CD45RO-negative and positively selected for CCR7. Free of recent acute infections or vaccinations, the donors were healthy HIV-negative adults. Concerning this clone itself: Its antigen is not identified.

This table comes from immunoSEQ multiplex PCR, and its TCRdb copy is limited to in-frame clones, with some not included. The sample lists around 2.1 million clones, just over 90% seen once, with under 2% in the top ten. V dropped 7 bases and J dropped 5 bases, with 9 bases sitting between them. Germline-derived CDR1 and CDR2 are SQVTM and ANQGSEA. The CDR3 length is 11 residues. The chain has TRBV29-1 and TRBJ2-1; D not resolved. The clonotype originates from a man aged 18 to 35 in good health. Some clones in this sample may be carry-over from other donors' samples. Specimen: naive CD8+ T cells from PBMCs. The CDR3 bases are TGCAGCGCCGGGTCCAACAATGAGCAGTTCTTC. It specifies CSAGSNNEQFF.